This T cell receptor beta chain was observed in a study of Ad26.COV2.S vaccination and SARS-CoV-2 variants. Described treatment: around 19 received Ad26.COV2.S at low or high dose, single or two shots; several received placebo; per-sample allocation not given. Following the first vaccine or placebo injection, samples were taken on day 63. With 10 bases removed from V and 4 bases from J, the gap between germline ends came to 22 bases. Looked up from germline, CDR1 is MNHEY and CDR2 is SVGAGI. The CDR3 has 15 amino acids. Sequenced by immunoSEQ multiplex PCR; TCRdb stores in-frame clones only, minus some. The sample shows around 300,000 clones, roughly 90% of them seen only once.

The chain is built from TRBV6-5 and TRBJ1-2; possible D gene TRBD1, 5 bases. This TCR came from a person between 18 and 59 years old who received the Ad26.COV2.S COVID-19 vaccine or a placebo. The sequencing here drew on peripheral blood, taken in a trial of Ad26.COV2.S vaccine versus placebo. CDR3 sequence: CATNWSGSGGYGYTF. CDR3 DNA sequence: TGTGCCACCAACTGGTCAGGTTCGGGGGGCTATGGCTACACCTTC.